The clone carrying this TCR beta chain was seen repeatedly, ten times or more. As yet, its antigen is unknown. TCRdb independently ran MiXCR on the 5' RACE reads; one entry per CDR3 protein. The repertoire consists of 40,000 to 60,000 distinct CDR3 sequences, with roughly 9.8% occurring once and the leading ten covering roughly 8.3%. CDR1 and CDR2 from the germline V gene are SGHAT and FQNNGV. J was trimmed by 4 bases and V by 6 bases; bases with no gene match: 4. This CDR3 region has 13 residues. This record comes from a study of early T cells in non-severe SARS-CoV-2 infection. Study outcomes and limitations: In VDJdb matching, anti-spike CD8 responses were favored while private and CD4 specificities went missing.

V gene TRBV11-2 combines with J gene TRBJ2-7; 9 positions agree with TRBD2. The TCR sequence derives from an adult who was a healthcare worker with PCR-confirmed SARS-CoV-2 infection or an uninfected control (not recorded which). Sample: whole blood. The CDR3 region is CASRPSGTYEQYF. In DNA, the CDR3 is TGTGCCAGCAGGCCTAGCGGGACGTACGAGCAGTACTTC.